Included here is one TCR beta chain sequence, with context. What it recognizes is unknown. This record belongs to a study of long-term antiretroviral therapy in people with HIV. In the study overall: The study's earliest collections predate the 2015 immediate-ART recommendation by about a decade. Notes on the study in general: Versus controls, repertoires in people with HIV had narrower CDR3 length ranges. ART was followed by higher diversity that remained below transplant donor controls.

Trimming cost V 4 bases and J 4 bases; bases outside gene matches: 4. The CDR3 is 15 amino acids. Per germline, CDR1 LNHDA and CDR2 SQIVND (reference sequence). The study used samples holding about 0.9-11 million cryopreserved PBMC before DNA extraction. The assay, immunoSEQ v3.0, was run at survey level. The assay was immunoSEQ multiplex PCR, and TCRdb's table has in-frame clones only and misses some. The table shows under 20,000 clones, with around 91% occurring only once. This TCR derives from a man aged 50 or older with HIV. The chain combines TRBV19 with TRBJ2-2; 9 nucleotides align to TRBD2. Specimen: unsorted PBMCs, collected 3 years after starting antiretroviral therapy. The CDR3 DNA follows: TGTGCCAGTAGTAATGGGCGGGGGGGCACCGGGGAGCTGTTTTTT. Protein: CASSNGRGGTGELFF.